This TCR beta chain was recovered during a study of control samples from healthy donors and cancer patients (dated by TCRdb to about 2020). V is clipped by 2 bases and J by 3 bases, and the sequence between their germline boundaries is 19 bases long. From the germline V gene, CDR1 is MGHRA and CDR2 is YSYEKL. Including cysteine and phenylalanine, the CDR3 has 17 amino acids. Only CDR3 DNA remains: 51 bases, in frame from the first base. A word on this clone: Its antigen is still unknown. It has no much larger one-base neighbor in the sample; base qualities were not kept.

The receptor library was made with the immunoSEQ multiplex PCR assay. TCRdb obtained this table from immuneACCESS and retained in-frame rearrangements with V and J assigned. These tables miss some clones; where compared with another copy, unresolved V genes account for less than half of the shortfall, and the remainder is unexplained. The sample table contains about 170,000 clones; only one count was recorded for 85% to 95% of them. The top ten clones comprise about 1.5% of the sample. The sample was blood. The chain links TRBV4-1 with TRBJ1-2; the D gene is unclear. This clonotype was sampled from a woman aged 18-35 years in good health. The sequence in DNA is TGCGCCAGCAGCCAACCAAAGGAGACCAGGCGCCACTATGGCTACACCTTC. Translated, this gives CASSQPKETRRHYGYTF.